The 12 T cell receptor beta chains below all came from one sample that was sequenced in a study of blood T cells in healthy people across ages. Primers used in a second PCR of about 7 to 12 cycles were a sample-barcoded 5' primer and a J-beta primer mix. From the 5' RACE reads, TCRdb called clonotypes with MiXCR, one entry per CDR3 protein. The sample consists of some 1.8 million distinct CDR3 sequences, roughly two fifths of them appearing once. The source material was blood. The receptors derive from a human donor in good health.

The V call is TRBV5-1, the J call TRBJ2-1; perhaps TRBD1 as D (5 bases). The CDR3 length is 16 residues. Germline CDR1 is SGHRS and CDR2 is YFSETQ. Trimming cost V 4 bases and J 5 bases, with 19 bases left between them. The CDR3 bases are TGCGCCAGCAGCCAAAGGGGCCACGCCCCCAACAATGAGCAGTTCTTC. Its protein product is CASSQRGHAPNNEQFF.

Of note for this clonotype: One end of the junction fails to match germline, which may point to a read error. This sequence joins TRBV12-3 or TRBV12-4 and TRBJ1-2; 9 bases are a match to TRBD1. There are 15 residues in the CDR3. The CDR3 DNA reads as TGTGCCAGCAGTCCCCACAGGGGGCAAGGATATGGCTACAGCTTC. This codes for CASSPHRGQGYGYSF.

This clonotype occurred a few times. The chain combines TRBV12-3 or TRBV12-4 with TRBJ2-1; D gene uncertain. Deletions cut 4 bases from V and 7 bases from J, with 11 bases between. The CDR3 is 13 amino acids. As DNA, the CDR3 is TGTGCCAGCAGTTGGGTAAATACAAATGAGCAGTTCTTC. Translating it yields CASSWVNTNEQFF.

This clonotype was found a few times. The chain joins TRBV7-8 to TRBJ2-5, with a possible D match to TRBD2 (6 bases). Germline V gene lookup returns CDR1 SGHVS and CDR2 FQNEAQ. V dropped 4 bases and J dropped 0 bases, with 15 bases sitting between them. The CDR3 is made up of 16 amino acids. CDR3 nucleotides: TGTGCCAGCAGCTCGGAGCGGGTAATGTACCAAGAGACCCAGTACTTC. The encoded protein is CASSSERVMYQETQYF.

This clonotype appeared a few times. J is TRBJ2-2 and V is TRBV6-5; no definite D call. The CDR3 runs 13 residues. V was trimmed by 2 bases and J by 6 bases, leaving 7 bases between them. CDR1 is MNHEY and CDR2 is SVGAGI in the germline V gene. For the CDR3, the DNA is TGTGCCAGCAGTTACGACCACGCCGGGGAGCTGTTTTTT. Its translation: CASSYDHAGELFF.

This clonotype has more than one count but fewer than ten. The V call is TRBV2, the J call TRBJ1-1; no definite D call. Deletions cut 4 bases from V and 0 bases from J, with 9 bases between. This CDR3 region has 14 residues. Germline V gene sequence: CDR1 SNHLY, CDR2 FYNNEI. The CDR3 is CASSVRTLNTEAFF. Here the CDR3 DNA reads TGTGCCAGCAGTGTGAGGACCCTGAACACTGAAGCTTTCTTT.

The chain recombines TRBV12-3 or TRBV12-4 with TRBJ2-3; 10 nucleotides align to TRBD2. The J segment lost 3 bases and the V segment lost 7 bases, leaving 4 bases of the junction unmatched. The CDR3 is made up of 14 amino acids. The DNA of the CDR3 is TGTGCCAGCAATAGCGGGGGGCTAACAGATACGCAGTATTTT. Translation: CASNSGGLTDTQYF.

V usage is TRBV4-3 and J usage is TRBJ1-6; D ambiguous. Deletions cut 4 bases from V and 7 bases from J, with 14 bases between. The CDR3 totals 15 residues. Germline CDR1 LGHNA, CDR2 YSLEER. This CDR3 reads CASSRDGVENSPLHF. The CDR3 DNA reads TGCGCCAGCAGCCGAGACGGGGTGGAGAATTCACCCCTCCACTTT.

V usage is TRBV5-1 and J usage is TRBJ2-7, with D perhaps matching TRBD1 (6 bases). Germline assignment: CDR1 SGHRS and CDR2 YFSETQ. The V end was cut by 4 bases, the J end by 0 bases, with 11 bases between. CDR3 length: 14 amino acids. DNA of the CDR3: TGCGCCAGCAGCAAAGGGGGTAGCTCCTACGAGCAGTACTTC. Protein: CASSKGGSSYEQYF.

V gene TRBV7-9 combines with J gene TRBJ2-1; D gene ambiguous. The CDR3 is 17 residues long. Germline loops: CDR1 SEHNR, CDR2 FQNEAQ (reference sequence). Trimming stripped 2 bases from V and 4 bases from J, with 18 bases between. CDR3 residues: CASSLMRPGSLYNEQFF. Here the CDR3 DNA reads TGTGCCAGCAGCTTAATGCGCCCCGGTAGTCTATACAATGAGCAGTTCTTC. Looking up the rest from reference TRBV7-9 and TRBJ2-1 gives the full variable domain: DTGVSQNPRHKITKRGQNVTFRCDPISEHNRLYWYRQTLGQGPEFLTYFQNEAQLEKSRLLSDRFSAERPKGSFSTLEIQRTEQGDSAMYLCASSLMRPGSLYNEQFFGPGTRLTVL.

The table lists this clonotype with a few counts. The CDR3: CASSELLPGRETQYF. The CDR3 nucleotides are TGTGCCAGCAGTGAGCTACTCCCCGGGAGGGAGACCCAGTACTTC. V usage is TRBV2 and J usage is TRBJ2-5, with 7 bases that match TRBD2. From germline, CDR1 is SNHLY and CDR2 FYNNEI. The CDR3 contains 15 residues. V shed 3 bases and J 5 bases; nucleotides not matched to a gene: 9.

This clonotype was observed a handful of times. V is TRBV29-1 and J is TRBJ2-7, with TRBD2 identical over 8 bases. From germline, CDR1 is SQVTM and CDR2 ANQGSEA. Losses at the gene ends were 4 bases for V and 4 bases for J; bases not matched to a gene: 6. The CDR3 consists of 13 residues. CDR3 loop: CSVVGLGLYEQYF. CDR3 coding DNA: TGCAGCGTTGTGGGACTAGGCCTTTACGAGCAGTACTTC.